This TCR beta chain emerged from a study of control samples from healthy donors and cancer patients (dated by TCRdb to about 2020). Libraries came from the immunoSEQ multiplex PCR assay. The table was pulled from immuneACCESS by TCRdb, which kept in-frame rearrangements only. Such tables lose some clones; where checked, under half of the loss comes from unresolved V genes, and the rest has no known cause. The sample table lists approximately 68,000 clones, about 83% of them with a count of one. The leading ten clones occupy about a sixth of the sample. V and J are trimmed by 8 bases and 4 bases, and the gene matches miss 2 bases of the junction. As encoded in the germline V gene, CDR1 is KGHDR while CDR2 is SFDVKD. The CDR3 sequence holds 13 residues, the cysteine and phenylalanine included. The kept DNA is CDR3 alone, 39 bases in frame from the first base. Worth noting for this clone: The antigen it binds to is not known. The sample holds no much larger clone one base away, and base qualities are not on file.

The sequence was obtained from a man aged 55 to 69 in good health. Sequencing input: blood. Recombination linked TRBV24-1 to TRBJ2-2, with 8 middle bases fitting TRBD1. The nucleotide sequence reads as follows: TGTGCCACCAACGACAGGGGCACCGGGGAGCTGTTTTTT. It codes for CATNDRGTGELFF.